This T cell receptor beta chain comes out of a study of cytomegalovirus exposure and HLA in healthy donors. Points from the study as a whole: A few chains tied to CMV proved CMV antigen-specific in vitro.

A word on this clone: The antigen is unknown.

Repertoires were generated with immunoSEQ multiplex PCR, while TCRdb's copy carries only in-frame clones and drops some. Of around 250,000 clones in the sample, 90% were seen once. CDR1 is KGHSH and CDR2 is LQKENI in the germline V gene. Trimming cost V 3 bases and J 6 bases, with 15 bases left between them. The CDR3 totals 15 residues. The chain employs TRBV18 and TRBJ1-5; TRBD1 is a possible D gene (5 bases). The receptor's source is a woman younger than 35 in good health and CMV-seronegative. Sequenced sample: PBMCs. The CDR3, as DNA: TGTGCCAGCTCACCCGACGCAGGGATGGCTCAGCCCCAGCATTTT. Its protein product is CASSPDAGMAQPQHF. The full variable domain, with the rest looked up from reference TRBV18 and TRBJ1-5, is NAGVMQNPRHLVRRRGQEARLRCSPMKGHSHVYWYRQLPEEGLKFMVYLQKENIIDESGMPKERFSAEFPKEGPSILRIQQVVRGDSAAYFCASSPDAGMAQPQHFGDGTRLSIL.